A selection of T cell receptor beta chains follows, all from one sample in a study of cytomegalovirus exposure and HLA in healthy donors. Clones were read by immunoSEQ multiplex PCR, and TCRdb kept only the in-frame ones, dropping some. Of about 160,000 clones listed, 70% to 80% are singletons. Input material: PBMCs. The receptor source for this set is a man in his sixties in good health and CMV-seronegative. The CDR3 runs from the conserved cysteine through the conserved F or W. The D gene is left open where the match is weak. For some rows the clone size is stated as once, few or many, or as a class when expanded; others skip it.

v_gene	abundance	j_gene	d_gene	CDR3aa	CDR3nt
TRBV7-9	-	TRBJ2-5	-	CSSSLTGETQYF	TGTTCCAGCAGCCTTACGGGGGAGACCCAGTACTTC
TRBV7-2	few	TRBJ2-7	TRBD1	CASSSRDRGLYEQYF	TGTGCCAGCAGCTCCAGGGACAGGGGCCTCTACGAGCAGTACTTC
TRBV7-9	-	TRBJ1-1	-	CASSAGQPTLNTEAFF	TGTGCCAGCAGCGCAGGACAGCCGACACTGAACACTGAAGCTTTCTTT
TRBV2	-	TRBJ2-1	TRBD2	CASSLAGGEYNEQFF	TGTGCCAGCAGCTTAGCGGGGGGGGAGTACAATGAGCAGTTCTTC
TRBV5-1	few	TRBJ1-2	TRBD1	CASSLEGQGNGYTF	TGCGCCAGCAGCTTGGAGGGACAGGGGAATGGCTACACCTTC
TRBV19	-	TRBJ2-7	-	CASRTHVSSYEQYF	TGTGCCAGTAGGACACACGTTAGCTCCTACGAGCAGTACTTC
TRBV19	-	TRBJ2-5	TRBD1	CASSTTGLGQYF	TGTGCCAGTAGTACGACAGGGCTGGGGCAGTACTTC
TRBV7-2	-	TRBJ2-5	TRBD2	CASSRTGTSTETQYF	TGTGCCAGCAGCCGAACCGGGACTAGCACAGAGACCCAGTACTTC
TRBV23-1	-	TRBJ1-6	-	CASSPNRVPRFSYNSPLHF	TGCGCCAGCAGTCCAAACAGGGTCCCCCGTTTCTCCTATAATTCACCCCTCCACTTT
TRBV6-6	-	TRBJ1-1	-	CASTLDSNTEAFF	TGTGCCAGCACTCTCGACAGTAACACTGAAGCTTTCTTT
TRBV28	few	TRBJ2-7	-	CASSLPALERYEQYF	TGTGCCAGCAGTTTACCAGCCTTGGAGCGGTACGAGCAGTACTTC
TRBV7-6	-	TRBJ1-1	-	CASSLRHMNTEAFF	TGTGCCAGCAGCTTGAGACATATGAACACTGAAGCTTTCTTT
TRBV29-1	-	TRBJ1-2	-	CSVEDDRPDGYTF	TGCAGCGTTGAGGATGACAGGCCCGATGGCTACACCTTC
TRBV9	-	TRBJ1-2	TRBD1	CASSGQGRGYTF	TGTGCCAGCAGCGGACAGGGGAGGGGCTACACCTTC
TRBV28	-	TRBJ2-7	TRBD2	CASSPGLAGWTYEQYF	TGTGCCAGCAGCCCGGGACTAGCGGGGTGGACCTACGAGCAGTACTTC
TRBV21-1	-	TRBJ1-2	-	CASSVRQGLPYGYTF	TGTGCCAGCAGCGTCCGACAGGGACTTCCTTATGGCTACACCTTC
TRBV15	-	TRBJ2-2	TRBD1	CATSRGGRGSSGAGELFF	TGTGCCACCAGCAGAGGGGGCAGGGGGTCCTCCGGGGCCGGGGAGCTGTTTTTT
TRBV6-5	-	TRBJ1-1	-	CATGGGKRGPTEAFF	TGTGCCACCGGGGGGGGGAAAAGGGGCCCCACTGAAGCTTTCTTT
TRBV5-1	-	TRBJ2-5	-	CASSLYSQETQYF	TGCGCCAGCAGCTTGTACAGCCAAGAGACCCAGTACTTC
TRBV5-1	-	TRBJ2-4	TRBD2	CASSGSGGAKNIQYF	TGCGCCAGCAGCGGGTCGGGGGGAGCCAAAAACATTCAGTACTTC
TRBV30	-	TRBJ2-2	TRBD1	CAGQGATGELFF	TGTGCCGGACAGGGTGCCACCGGGGAGCTGTTTTTT
TRBV7-2	few	TRBJ2-7	-	CASSLGLVFEYEQYF	TGTGCCAGCAGCTTAGGTTTAGTCTTCGAGTACGAGCAGTACTTC
TRBV7-9	-	TRBJ2-4	TRBD1	CASSYGQGLGNIQYF	TGTGCCAGCAGCTATGGACAGGGCTTAGGGAACATTCAGTACTTC